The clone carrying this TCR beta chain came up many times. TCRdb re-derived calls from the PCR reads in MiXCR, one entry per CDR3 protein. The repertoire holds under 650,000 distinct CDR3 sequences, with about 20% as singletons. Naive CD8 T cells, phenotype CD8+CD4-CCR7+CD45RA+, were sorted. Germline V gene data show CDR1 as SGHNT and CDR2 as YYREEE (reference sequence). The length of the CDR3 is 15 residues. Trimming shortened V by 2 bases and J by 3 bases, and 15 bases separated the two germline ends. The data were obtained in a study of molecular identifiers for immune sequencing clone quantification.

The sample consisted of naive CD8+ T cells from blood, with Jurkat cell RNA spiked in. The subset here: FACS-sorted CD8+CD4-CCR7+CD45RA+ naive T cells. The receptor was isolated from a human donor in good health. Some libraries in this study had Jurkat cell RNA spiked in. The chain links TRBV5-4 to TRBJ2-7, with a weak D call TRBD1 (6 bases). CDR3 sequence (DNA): TGTGCCAGCAGCTTAGGCTGGGGGCCTAGCTACGAGCAGTACTTC. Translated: CASSLGWGPSYEQYF.